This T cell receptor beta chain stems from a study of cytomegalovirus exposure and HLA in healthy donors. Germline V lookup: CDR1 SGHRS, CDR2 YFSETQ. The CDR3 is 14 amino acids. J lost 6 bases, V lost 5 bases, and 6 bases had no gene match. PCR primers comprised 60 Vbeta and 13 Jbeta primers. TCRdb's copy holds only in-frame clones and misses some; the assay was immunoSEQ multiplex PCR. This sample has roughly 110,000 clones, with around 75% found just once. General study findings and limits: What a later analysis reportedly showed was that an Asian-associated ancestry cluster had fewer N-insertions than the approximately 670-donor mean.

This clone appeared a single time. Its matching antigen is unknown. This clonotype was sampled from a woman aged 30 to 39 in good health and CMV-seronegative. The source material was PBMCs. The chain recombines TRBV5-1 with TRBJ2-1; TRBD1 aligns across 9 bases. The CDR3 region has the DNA TGCGCCAGCAGAACCGGGACAGGGAGCAATGAGCAGTTCTTC. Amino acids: CASRTGTGSNEQFF.